This T cell receptor beta chain originates from a study of OX40 agonist ivuxolimab in advanced cancers. Overall study context: As their treatment, patients were administered ivuxolimab, an agonistic anti-OX40 (CD134) antibody. Dosing consisted of intravenous ivuxolimab at 0.01 to 10 mg/kg every 2 weeks. Among those enrolled, mean age was about 60 years (range about 23 to 90) and about 82% were male. Partial responses were seen in three patients, one with hepatocellular carcinoma and two with cutaneous melanoma.

Sequencing used immunoSEQ multiplex PCR; TCRdb keeps in-frame clones, though not all of them. The repertoire consists of 60,000 to 70,000 clones, with 80% occurring once and the leading ten covering approximately 1.3%. The germline CDR1 and CDR2 sequences are SGHAT and FQNNGV. The CDR3 length is 14 residues. V lost 4 bases to trimming and J lost 7 bases, with 13 bases between them. The clonotype was recovered from an adult with an advanced solid tumor such as melanoma, head and neck, liver or kidney cancer. The chain joins TRBV11-2 to TRBJ1-4; the D gene is possibly TRBD1 (5 bases). The starting material was CD4+ or CD8+ T cells sorted from blood, obtained in a trial of the OX40 agonist ivuxolimab. CDR3 amino acids: CASSWGRVGEKLFF. CDR3 DNA sequence: TGTGCCAGCAGCTGGGGCCGCGTAGGTGAAAAACTGTTTTTT.